The T cell receptor (beta chain) under discussion was sequenced for a study of shared clonotypes between healthy human individuals. The repertoire was sequenced with immunoSEQ multiplex PCR; TCRdb's copy has only in-frame clones and lacks some. The profile covers more than 600,000 clones, with around 92% appearing a single time and 24% taken by the ten largest. Positively selected for CCR7, the CD45RO-negative cells used as naive CD8 cells excluded terminally differentiated effector memory CD45RA+ cells. Germline lookup yields CDR1 SQVTM and CDR2 ANQGSEA. This CDR3 contains 14 residues. Between the trimmed V and J ends, which lost 4 bases and 3 bases, there was a span of 13 bases.

The receptor was isolated from a man between 25 and 39 years old in good health. The chain is built from TRBV29-1 and TRBJ1-3; D gene uncertain. Sequencing was carried out using naive CD8+ T cells sorted from blood. In nucleotides, the CDR3 is TGCAGCGTTGTGTCGCCGGCAGATGGAAACACCATATATTTT. Protein sequence: CSVVSPADGNTIYF. Based on the CDR3 plus reference TRBV29-1 and TRBJ1-3, the full variable domain is SAVISQKPSRDICQRGTSLTIQCQVDSQVTMMFWYRQQPGQSLTLIATANQGSEATYESGFVIDKFPISRPNLTFSTLTVSNMSPEDSSIYLCSVVSPADGNTIYFGEGSWLTVV.